Listed below are T cell receptor beta chains from one sample, sequenced in a study of technical replicates of blood from a few donors. The protocol was immunoSEQ multiplex PCR, while the TCRdb copy is restricted to in-frame clones and leaves out a portion. The repertoire holds around 13,000 clones, with more than 70% as singletons. Sequenced sample: PBMCs. The receptors were sampled from a human donor in good health. Both conserved end residues are part of each CDR3. A D gene is named only where the DNA matches it firmly. The size of a clone is reported for some rows only, either as once, few or many, or as a class for expanded clones.

CDR3aa: CASTPEPSSYNEQFF; CDR3nt: TGTGCCAGCACCCCCGAGCCGAGCTCCTACAATGAGCAGTTCTTC; v_gene: TRBV6-4; j_gene: TRBJ2-1; len: 15; abundance: -; d_gene: -
CDR3aa: CASSDRSSGGGYNEQFF; CDR3nt: TGTGCCAGCAGCGATCGGTCTAGCGGAGGGGGCTACAATGAGCAGTTCTTC; v_gene: TRBV7-3; j_gene: TRBJ2-1; len: 17; abundance: -; d_gene: -
CDR3aa: CASSLSPGTGGNTEAFF; CDR3nt: TGTGCCAGCAGCTTATCCCCCGGGACAGGGGGGAACACTGAAGCTTTCTTT; v_gene: TRBV7-9; j_gene: TRBJ1-1; len: 17; abundance: -; d_gene: TRBD1
CDR3aa: CASSFGTGMGEQYF; CDR3nt: TGTGCCAGCAGTTTCGGGACAGGGATGGGCGAGCAGTACTTC; v_gene: TRBV27; j_gene: TRBJ2-7; len: 14; abundance: -; d_gene: TRBD1
CDR3aa: CASSLVEAGRIYGYTF; CDR3nt: TGCGCCAGCAGCTTGGTAGAGGCGGGGAGGATCTATGGCTACACCTTC; v_gene: TRBV5-1; j_gene: TRBJ1-2; len: 16; abundance: -; d_gene: -
CDR3aa: CASTSQLGNRASGENGELFF; CDR3nt: TGTGCCAGCACCTCACAATTGGGGAATCGGGCTAGCGGGGAGAACGGGGAGCTGTTTTTT; v_gene: TRBV27; j_gene: TRBJ2-2; len: 20; abundance: -; d_gene: TRBD2
CDR3aa: CAWTLGAPYGYTF; CDR3nt: TGTGCCTGGACGCTGGGAGCGCCCTATGGCTACACCTTC; v_gene: TRBV30; j_gene: TRBJ1-2; len: 13; abundance: -; d_gene: -
CDR3aa: CASSPRDRPFNEQFF; CDR3nt: TGTGCCAGCTCACCCCGGGACAGGCCCTTCAATGAGCAGTTCTTC; v_gene: TRBV18; j_gene: TRBJ2-1; len: 15; abundance: once; d_gene: TRBD1
CDR3aa: CASSLAGGPQFF; CDR3nt: TGCGCCAGCAGCTTGGCCGGGGGACCGCAGTTCTTC; v_gene: TRBV5-1; j_gene: TRBJ2-1; len: 12; abundance: -; d_gene: -
CDR3aa: CASSQGTGETEAFF; CDR3nt: TGCGCCAGCAGCCAGGGGACAGGGGAGACTGAAGCTTTCTTT; v_gene: TRBV4-1; j_gene: TRBJ1-1; len: 14; abundance: few; d_gene: TRBD1
CDR3aa: CASSRGIGTEAFF; CDR3nt: TGTGCCAGCAGCCGGGGGATAGGGACTGAAGCTTTCTTT; v_gene: TRBV11-3; j_gene: TRBJ1-1; len: 13; abundance: -; d_gene: -
CDR3aa: CASSLERALWLSTDTQYF; CDR3nt: TGCGCCAGCAGCCTCGAGAGGGCCTTATGGCTAAGCACAGATACGCAGTATTTT; v_gene: TRBV4-1; j_gene: TRBJ2-3; len: 18; abundance: -; d_gene: -
CDR3aa: CASSLMRGSGELFF; CDR3nt: TGTGCCAGCAGCTTAATGCGGGGGTCCGGGGAGCTGTTTTTT; v_gene: TRBV7-7; j_gene: TRBJ2-2; len: 14; abundance: -; d_gene: TRBD2
CDR3aa: CASSFGQGRTDTQYF; CDR3nt: TGTGCCAGTAGTTTCGGACAGGGAAGGACAGATACGCAGTATTTT; v_gene: TRBV19; j_gene: TRBJ2-3; len: 15; abundance: -; d_gene: TRBD1
CDR3aa: CASSLRGQGAPLNEQFF; CDR3nt: TGTGCCAGCAGCTTACGCGGACAGGGGGCGCCCCTGAATGAGCAGTTCTTC; v_gene: TRBV7-3; j_gene: TRBJ2-1; len: 17; abundance: -; d_gene: TRBD1
CDR3aa: CASSSQGGVGTEAFF; CDR3nt: TGCGCCAGCAGCTCACAGGGGGGGGTTGGGACTGAAGCTTTCTTT; v_gene: TRBV5-1; j_gene: TRBJ1-1; len: 15; abundance: once; d_gene: TRBD1
CDR3aa: CASSFSGTSTDTQYF; CDR3nt: TGTGCCAGCAGCTTCAGCGGGACCAGCACAGATACGCAGTATTTT; v_gene: TRBV7-6; j_gene: TRBJ2-3; len: 15; abundance: -; d_gene: TRBD2
CDR3aa: CASGLGLRKGEQYF; CDR3nt: TGTGCCAGCGGCCTGGGACTGCGGAAGGGCGAGCAGTACTTC; v_gene: TRBV2; j_gene: TRBJ2-7; len: 14; abundance: -; d_gene: -
CDR3aa: CASTLGSRAPF; CDR3nt: TGTGCCAGCACCCTAGGGAGCCGAGCCCCCTTT; v_gene: TRBV2; j_gene: TRBJ1-1; len: 11; abundance: -; d_gene: -
CDR3aa: CASSLSYLSGRPPNSEQYF; CDR3nt: TGCGCCAGCAGCTTGTCTTACTTGAGCGGGAGGCCTCCGAACTCGGAGCAGTACTTC; v_gene: TRBV5-1; j_gene: TRBJ2-7; len: 19; abundance: -; d_gene: TRBD2
CDR3aa: CASSPGTGAGQRYGYTF; CDR3nt: TGCGCCAGCAGCCCGGGGACAGGGGCGGGCCAGAGGTATGGCTACACCTTC; v_gene: TRBV5-1; j_gene: TRBJ1-2; len: 17; abundance: -; d_gene: TRBD1
CDR3aa: CASSQASGTNTGELFF; CDR3nt: TGTGCCAGCAGCCAAGCTAGCGGGACGAACACCGGGGAGCTGTTTTTT; v_gene: TRBV4-2; j_gene: TRBJ2-2; len: 16; abundance: -; d_gene: TRBD2
CDR3aa: CASSTTGTVETQYF; CDR3nt: TGTGCCAGCAGTACGACAGGGACGGTGGAGACCCAGTACTTC; v_gene: TRBV25-1; j_gene: TRBJ2-5; len: 14; abundance: -; d_gene: TRBD1
CDR3aa: CASRDSNTEAFF; CDR3nt: TGTGCCAGCAGGGACAGCAACACTGAAGCTTTCTTT; v_gene: TRBV28; j_gene: TRBJ1-1; len: 12; abundance: -; d_gene: -
CDR3aa: CASSPASGGGQPQHF; CDR3nt: TGTGCCAGCTCACCAGCTTCAGGGGGAGGTCAGCCCCAGCATTTT; v_gene: TRBV18; j_gene: TRBJ1-5; len: 15; abundance: once; d_gene: TRBD1
CDR3aa: CAGDRGNTEAFF; CDR3nt: TGTGCCGGGGACAGGGGAAACACTGAAGCTTTCTTT; v_gene: TRBV30; j_gene: TRBJ1-1; len: 12; abundance: -; d_gene: TRBD1
CDR3aa: CASSKDLAYTGELFF; CDR3nt: TGTGCCAGCAGCAAAGACCTAGCGTATACCGGGGAGCTGTTTTTT; v_gene: TRBV11-2; j_gene: TRBJ2-2; len: 15; abundance: -; d_gene: -
CDR3aa: CATSREAQLVGEQYF; CDR3nt: TGTGCCACCAGCAGAGAGGCACAGCTTGTCGGCGAGCAGTACTTC; v_gene: TRBV15; j_gene: TRBJ2-7; len: 15; abundance: -; d_gene: -
CDR3aa: CASSEGVRQPQHF; CDR3nt: TGTGCCAGCTCAGAGGGGGTGAGACAGCCCCAGCATTTT; v_gene: TRBV18; j_gene: TRBJ1-5; len: 13; abundance: -; d_gene: -
CDR3aa: CASSSGQEGTDTQYF; CDR3nt: TGCGCCAGCAGCTCGGGACAGGAGGGGACAGATACGCAGTATTTT; v_gene: TRBV5-1; j_gene: TRBJ2-3; len: 15; abundance: -; d_gene: TRBD1
CDR3aa: CASSSLAEGTTDTQYF; CDR3nt: TGTGCCAGCAGCTCGCTAGCGGAGGGGACCACAGATACGCAGTATTTT; v_gene: TRBV7-9; j_gene: TRBJ2-3; len: 16; abundance: -; d_gene: TRBD2
CDR3aa: CASSRDGLAGDYAYEQYF; CDR3nt: TGCGCCAGCAGCCGGGACGGACTAGCGGGAGATTATGCTTACGAGCAGTACTTC; v_gene: TRBV5-1; j_gene: TRBJ2-7; len: 18; abundance: -; d_gene: TRBD2
CDR3aa: CASSLARTGPYNEQFF; CDR3nt: TGTGCCAGCAGCTTAGCACGGACAGGGCCCTACAATGAGCAGTTCTTC; v_gene: TRBV7-9; j_gene: TRBJ2-1; len: 16; abundance: -; d_gene: TRBD1
CDR3aa: CAISVGAGLNTDTQYF; CDR3nt: TGTGCCATCAGTGTAGGGGCGGGACTTAACACAGATACGCAGTATTTT; v_gene: TRBV10-3; j_gene: TRBJ2-3; len: 16; abundance: -; d_gene: -
CDR3aa: CASSPQGAANEKLFF; CDR3nt: TGTGCCAGCAGTCCGCAGGGGGCGGCTAATGAAAAACTGTTTTTT; v_gene: TRBV25-1; j_gene: TRBJ1-4; len: 15; abundance: -; d_gene: TRBD1
CDR3aa: CASSRQEDTEAFF; CDR3nt: TGTGCCAGCAGCCGACAGGAGGACACTGAAGCTTTCTTT; v_gene: TRBV6-6; j_gene: TRBJ1-1; len: 13; abundance: few; d_gene: -
CDR3aa: CASSLGQMNYGYTF; CDR3nt: TGTGCCAGCAGCTTGGGACAGATGAACTATGGCTACACCTTC; v_gene: TRBV11-2; j_gene: TRBJ1-2; len: 14; abundance: -; d_gene: TRBD1
CDR3aa: CASSPGTSGRGNEQFF; CDR3nt: TGTGCCAGCAGTCCCGGGACTAGCGGGAGGGGCAATGAGCAGTTCTTC; v_gene: TRBV27; j_gene: TRBJ2-1; len: 16; abundance: -; d_gene: TRBD2
CDR3aa: CATRTLASERETQYF; CDR3nt: TGTGCCACCCGTACCCTAGCTAGCGAACGGGAGACCCAGTACTTC; v_gene: TRBV19; j_gene: TRBJ2-5; len: 15; abundance: -; d_gene: -
CDR3aa: CASSRTLAGAYNEQFF; CDR3nt: TGTGCCAGCAGTCGGACGCTAGCGGGAGCCTACAATGAGCAGTTCTTC; v_gene: TRBV27; j_gene: TRBJ2-1; len: 16; abundance: -; d_gene: TRBD2
CDR3aa: CASSTVRDTSPVVSGYTF; CDR3nt: TGTGCCAGCAGTACAGTCCGGGACACATCTCCCGTCGTATCGGGCTACACCTTC; v_gene: TRBV27; j_gene: TRBJ1-2; len: 18; abundance: -; d_gene: -
CDR3aa: CASSPTREGTEAFF; CDR3nt: TGTGCCAGCAGCCCGACCAGGGAGGGCACTGAAGCTTTCTTT; v_gene: TRBV7-9; j_gene: TRBJ1-1; len: 14; abundance: once; d_gene: -
CDR3aa: CASSSDRNEQYF; CDR3nt: TGTGCCAGCAGCTCGGACAGGAACGAGCAGTACTTC; v_gene: TRBV11-1; j_gene: TRBJ2-7; len: 12; abundance: -; d_gene: TRBD1
CDR3aa: CASSVARQGAGTEAFF; CDR3nt: TGTGCCAGCAGCGTAGCCCGACAGGGGGCCGGCACTGAAGCTTTCTTT; v_gene: TRBV9; j_gene: TRBJ1-1; len: 16; abundance: once; d_gene: TRBD1
CDR3aa: CASSIYRGQRTSGNYNEQFF; CDR3nt: TGTGCCAGCAGCATCTACAGGGGCCAGAGGACTAGCGGGAACTACAATGAGCAGTTCTTC; v_gene: TRBV7-6; j_gene: TRBJ2-1; len: 20; abundance: -; d_gene: TRBD2
CDR3aa: CASSARPQYRVYEQYF; CDR3nt: TGTGCCAGCAGTGCGCGTCCCCAATACAGGGTCTACGAGCAGTACTTC; v_gene: TRBV28; j_gene: TRBJ2-7; len: 16; abundance: -; d_gene: -
CDR3aa: CALDSLGTKANEQFF; CDR3nt: TGTGCCTTGGATTCACTCGGGACAAAGGCCAATGAGCAGTTCTTC; v_gene: TRBV30; j_gene: TRBJ2-1; len: 15; abundance: -; d_gene: -
CDR3aa: CASSYQTENTEAFF; CDR3nt: TGTGCCAGCAGTTACCAGACAGAGAACACTGAAGCTTTCTTT; v_gene: TRBV6-6; j_gene: TRBJ1-1; len: 14; abundance: -; d_gene: -
CDR3aa: CASRGTDSAQHF; CDR3nt: TGTGCCAGCCGGGGTACGGACTCGGCCCAGCATTTT; v_gene: TRBV2; j_gene: TRBJ1-5; len: 12; abundance: -; d_gene: -
CDR3aa: CASSPEGLNYEQYF; CDR3nt: TGTGCCAGCTCACCTGAGGGACTAAACTACGAGCAGTACTTC; v_gene: TRBV18; j_gene: TRBJ2-7; len: 14; abundance: -; d_gene: TRBD2
CDR3aa: CASSPVVAENTGELFF; CDR3nt: TGTGCCAGCTCACCTGTGGTAGCGGAGAACACCGGGGAGCTGTTTTTT; v_gene: TRBV18; j_gene: TRBJ2-2; len: 16; abundance: -; d_gene: -
CDR3aa: CASSFFPRTGAGEQYF; CDR3nt: TGTGCCAGCAGTTTTTTCCCTAGGACAGGGGCTGGCGAGCAGTACTTC; v_gene: TRBV27; j_gene: TRBJ2-7; len: 16; abundance: -; d_gene: TRBD1
CDR3aa: CSVEALGQGYGYTF; CDR3nt: TGCAGCGTTGAAGCCCTAGGACAGGGCTATGGCTACACCTTC; v_gene: TRBV29-1; j_gene: TRBJ1-2; len: 14; abundance: -; d_gene: TRBD1
CDR3aa: CASSLEDRTREKLFF; CDR3nt: TGTGCCAGCAGCTTAGAAGACCGTACTAGGGAAAAACTGTTTTTT; v_gene: TRBV7-6; j_gene: TRBJ1-4; len: 15; abundance: -; d_gene: -